This T cell receptor (beta chain) was observed in a study of CD8 T cells in Susac syndrome. CDR3 length equals 13 residues. Between the trimmed V and J ends, which lost 5 bases and 3 bases, there was a span of 11 bases. The germline V gene encodes CDR1 MNHEY and CDR2 SMNVEV (reference sequence). The RNA, about 0.5 to 1 ug, was put through reverse transcription using random hexamers. TCRdb independently ran MiXCR on the immunoSEQ multiplex PCR reads; one entry per CDR3 protein. The sample contains approximately 180,000 distinct CDR3 sequences, 90% to 97% of which appear only once. The specimen sequenced was CD4+ T cells from PBMCs. The sequence was obtained from a human donor with multiple sclerosis. The genes are TRBV27 and TRBJ2-7; no firm D call. The CDR3 reads CASSILTGYEQYF. In nucleotides, the CDR3 is TGTGCCAGCAGTATTCTGACGGGCTACGAGCAGTACTTC.